These 16 T cell receptor beta chains originate from one sample sequenced in a study of regulatory T cells in long-lasting Graves disease (dated by TCRdb to 2020 to 2023). The sample's time point label is to be understood as: newly diagnosed GD, antithyroid drugs for less than 3 months. For both TCR sequencing and RNA sequencing, RNA was extracted from PBMCs using TRIzol. The receptor library was made with multiplex PCR. Data came from an Illumina HiSeq 4000. CDR3 regions were amplified by Arm-PCR with iRepertoire HTBI primers to construct TCR beta libraries. In-frame beta chains were kept once TCRdb had trimmed the public reads at Q25 with fastp and called clones with MiXCR. Every CDR3 protein is listed once, alongside the most common genes and DNA of its rows. The sample table shows a few hundred thousand distinct CDR3 sequences, and around 19% are seen once. The ten largest account for 10% to 15% of the sample.

This sample was shared with a second study, whose subject was T cells in Graves' hyperthyroidism and ophthalmopathy.

The input for sequencing was peripheral blood mononuclear cells (PBMCs), taken at new diagnosis, from a patient treated with antithyroid drugs. Source of these receptors: a woman in her twenties or thirties with Graves disease. Donor details come from another sample of the same person, matched by shared clones.

This clonotype was counted once. The chain uses TRBV20-1 and TRBJ2-1, with D possibly being TRBD2 (6 bases). V was cut by 6 bases and J by 7 bases, with 22 bases left in between. There are 15 residues in the CDR3. CDR1 DFQATT and CDR2 SNEGSKA come from the germline V gene (reference sequence). CDR3 nucleotides: TGCAGTGCCCCGGTGGCGCTAGCGCAGCGGAATGAGCAGTTCTTC. As protein: CSAPVALAQRNEQFF.

This clonotype has a count of ten or more. The chain has TRBV3-1 and TRBJ1-2, with 7 positions matching TRBD1. The junction had 8 bases not matched to a gene; V was cut back by 4 bases and J by 3 bases. CDR3 size: 15 residues. CDR1 is LGHDT, CDR2 YNNKEL, per germline (reference sequence). This chain's CDR3 is CASSRRSTGDYGYTF. In DNA, the CDR3 is TGTGCCAGCAGCCGCCGCAGTACAGGGGACTATGGCTACACCTTC. Variable domain in full (rest from reference TRBV3-1 and TRBJ1-2): DTAVSQTPKYLVTQMGNDKSIKCEQNLGHDTMYWYKQDSKKFLKIMFSYNNKELIINETVPNRFSPKSPDKAHLNLHINSLELGDSAVYFCASSRRSTGDYGYTFGSGTRLTVV.

There are many counts of this clonotype. The chain uses TRBV6-1 and TRBJ1-5; D unclear. This CDR3 region has 15 residues. Germline values: CDR1 MNHNS, CDR2 SASEGT. The germline V and J ends were trimmed by 1 base and 4 bases, with 11 bases remaining between them. The CDR3 nucleotides are TGTGCCAGCAGTGAAGATGACGGCCGGAATCAGCCCCAGCATTTT. It translates to CASSEDDGRNQPQHF.

This clonotype was found many times. V is TRBV5-4 and J is TRBJ2-1, with 14 bases that match TRBD2. Germline V gene sequence: CDR1 SGHNT, CDR2 YYREEE (reference sequence). CDR3 length: 16 amino acids. With V trimmed by 4 bases and J by 3 bases, 3 bases remained unmatched. CDR3 region: CASSPGLAGVYNEQFF. The CDR3 coding sequence is TGTGCCAGCAGCCCGGGACTAGCGGGAGTCTACAATGAGCAGTTCTTC.

This clonotype was observed many times. This sequence joins TRBV27 and TRBJ2-7; 7 bases line up with TRBD1. Trimming at V came to 5 bases and at J to 3 bases, leaving 10 bases not matched to a gene. The CDR3 has 15 residues. Germline CDR1 is MNHEY and CDR2 is SMNVEV (reference sequence). The CDR3 DNA sequence: TGTGCCAGCAGTGTAACAGGGGTGGGTCTCTACGAGCAGTACTTC. It translates to CASSVTGVGLYEQYF.

V is TRBV3-1 and J is TRBJ2-7; 8 bases map to TRBD2. Germline V gives CDR1 LGHDT, CDR2 YNNKEL (reference sequence). CDR3 length: 14 residues. V was pared by 5 bases and J by 2 bases, with 5 bases of the junction left unmatched. CDR3 in DNA: TGTGCCAGCAGCGACAGACTAGCGACCTACGAGCAGTACTTC. The encoded protein is CASSDRLATYEQYF.

This clonotype was counted ten times or more. The CDR3 spells CASHTLQGSPLGEQFF. As DNA, the CDR3 is TGTGCCAGCCACACTCTGCAGGGTAGCCCCTTGGGTGAGCAGTTCTTC. The chain uses TRBV27 and TRBJ2-1, with D possibly TRBD1 on 5 matching bases. The CDR3 runs to 16 residues. V was trimmed by 8 bases and J by 9 bases, leaving 26 bases between them. Germline V gene sequence: CDR1 MNHEY, CDR2 SMNVEV (reference sequence).

This clonotype occurred many times. This sequence joins TRBV28 and TRBJ1-5, with unresolved D. The CDR3 is 14 amino acids. Germline CDR1 is MDHEN and CDR2 is SYDVKM. V lost 8 bases and J lost 2, with 13 bases in between. The CDR3 coding sequence is TGTGCCAGCCTCGTCCAGCGGGGCAATCAGCCCCAGCATTTT. Its protein product is CASLVQRGNQPQHF.

This clonotype was counted ten times or more. The J gene is TRBJ1-1, the V gene TRBV9; D uncertain. Per the germline V gene, CDR1 is SGDLS and CDR2 is YYNGEE. Trimming removed 3 bases from V and 3 bases from J, with 9 bases in between. There are 13 residues in the CDR3. In nucleotides, the CDR3 is TGTGCCAGCAGCGCGCGGCAGTACACTGAAGCTTTCTTT. Translated: CASSARQYTEAFF.

Concerning this clonotype: A far larger clone is only one base removed, so a read error is likely. This chain joins TRBV6-2 or TRBV6-3 and TRBJ2-5; D uncertain. This CDR3 is built from 14 residues. Germline CDR1 and CDR2: MNHEY and SVGEGT. V was clipped by 6 bases and J by 4 bases, with 15 bases between them. The CDR3 sequence is CASSPTTLRETQYF. Here the CDR3 DNA reads TGTGCCAGCAGCCCAACAACTTTACGAGAGACCCAGTACTTC.

This clonotype was found a few times. The chain uses TRBV28 and TRBJ1-3; possible D gene TRBD1, 5 bases. The germline V and J ends were trimmed by 5 bases and 0 bases, with 11 bases remaining between them. This CDR3 spans 15 amino acids. CDR1 MDHEN and CDR2 SYDVKM come from the germline V gene. The DNA of the CDR3 is TGTGCCAGCAGTCTTACAGGAGCCTCTGGAAACACCATATATTTT. As protein: CASSLTGASGNTIYF.

Ten or more counts support this clonotype. A read error may account for a junction end that differs from germline. The J gene is TRBJ2-5, the V gene TRBV9; 11 bases are a match to TRBD2. The CDR3 is made up of 14 amino acids. Germline V gene lookup returns CDR1 SGDLS and CDR2 YYNGEE. The DNA of the CDR3 is TGTGCCAGCAGCGTAGCGTCTAGCGGGGGGTTAACGACCTTC. Protein product: CASSVASSGGLTTF. Filled out from reference TRBV9 and TRBJ2-5, the complete variable domain reads DSGVTQTPKHLITATGQRVTLRCSPRSGDLSVYWYQQSLDQGLQFLIQYYNGEERAKGNILERFSAQQFPDLHSELNLSSLELGDSALYFCASSVASSGGLTTFGPGTRLLVL.

For this clonotype: This CDR3 fails to terminate in the conserved phenylalanine or tryptophan, so it likely reflects a read error. No DNA is shown, since the ends of the CDR3 on it are uncertain; the CDR3 is the one TCRdb lists. CDR3 sequence reads: CASSSRTGTGDRSPLRL. This chain joins TRBV11-2 and TRBJ1-6; the table's D call TRBD1 went unverified against the DNA. Germline CDR1 and CDR2: SGHAT and FQNNGV. With termini counted, the CDR3 has 17 amino acids.

This clonotype appeared many times. This sequence joins TRBV11-3 and TRBJ2-7; D remains unclear. The germline gives CDR1 SGHNT, CDR2 YENEEA. V was cut by 2 bases and J by 2 bases, with 4 bases left in between. CDR3 length: 12 amino acids. The CDR3 loop reads CASSLLAYEQYF. Here the CDR3 DNA reads TGTGCCAGCAGCTTACTAGCCTACGAGCAGTACTTC.

The sample holds many counts of this clonotype. The chain uses TRBV27 and TRBJ2-7; no definite D call. Trimming cost V 1 base and J 10 bases, with 11 bases left between them. The CDR3 is made up of 12 amino acids. The germline V gene encodes CDR1 MNHEY and CDR2 SMNVEV (reference sequence). The chain's CDR3 is CASSLLDGLQYF. The CDR3 DNA reads TGTGCCAGCAGTTTATTGGACGGCTTACAGTACTTC.

Of note for this clonotype: A far larger clone lies a single base away; this is likely a read error. This chain connects TRBV11-2 to TRBJ2-5; 7 bases are shared with TRBD2. The DNA matches TRBJ2-1 better at its end, which makes the J call doubtful. This CDR3 spans 19 amino acids. Germline-derived CDR1 and CDR2 are SGHAT and FQNNGV. The CDR3 bases are TGTGCCAGCGGCCAACTAGGGGTTAGCGGGTCCCCCTCCTACAATGAGCAGTTCTTC. This codes for CASGQLGVSGSPSYNEQFF.